This T cell receptor beta chain stems from a study of identical twins. Study-wide results and limits: It was possible that invariant MAIT and iNKT cells partly confounded the zero-insertion analyses. Insertions were reduced in abundant cord blood beta clonotypes but not in memory repertoires.

One entry per CDR3 protein, called by TCRdb with MiXCR from the 5' RACE reads. The profile covers roughly 570,000 distinct CDR3 sequences, with just under 10% appearing a single time and around 3% taken by the ten largest. This clonotype was observed a handful of times. Antigen unknown. This CDR3 spans 15 amino acids. V lost 3 bases, J lost 4 bases, and 15 bases lay in between. CDR1 and CDR2 from the germline V gene are SGHVS and FNYEAQ. These data were likewise used in another study, on yellow fever vaccine responses in identical twins.

The clonotype originates from a woman aged 18-30 years in good health. The chain combines TRBV7-6 with TRBJ2-5; D is unresolved. Source material: PBMCs. Here the CDR3 DNA reads TGTGCCAGCAGCTTTTCCCCAGCCAACGCAGAGACCCAGTACTTC. Protein: CASSFSPANAETQYF.